The present T cell receptor (beta chain) was sequenced within a study of shared clonotypes between healthy human individuals. The V gene's germline CDR1 is SGDLS and CDR2 YYNGEE. V shed 0 bases, J shed 6 bases, and the junction held 12 bases outside the gene matches. This CDR3 comprises 16 residues. Each PCR replicate from the sorted subsets contained 200 to 250 ng DNA, which is tens of thousands of T cell genomes. In the original analysis: Filtering was not the same, since immunoSEQ gave junction-only sequences without quality scores. TCRdb's copy holds only in-frame clones and misses some; the assay was immunoSEQ multiplex PCR. V and J calls and clone size are copied from that table; D and trimming were computed from the DNA. Here the sample spans around 550,000 clones, approximately 95% being singletons.

The rearrangement links TRBV9 to TRBJ2-7, with 7 nucleotides matching TRBD1. The sample comprised naive CD4+ T cells sorted from blood. The subset is: CD45RA+ positively selected. This receptor was identified in a woman aged 25-40 years in good health. The CDR3 sequence: CASSVADRNYAREQYF. In nucleotides, the CDR3 is TGTGCCAGCAGCGTAGCGGACAGGAATTACGCGCGCGAGCAGTACTTC.